Each of the 5 T cell receptor beta chains below was sequenced from the same sample in a study of cytomegalovirus exposure and HLA in healthy donors. Primers for the PCR totalled 60 Vbeta and 13 Jbeta. Repertoires were generated with immunoSEQ multiplex PCR, while TCRdb's copy carries only in-frame clones and drops some. The sample consists of around 210,000 clones, more than 65% of them appearing once. What was sequenced was PBMCs. These receptor sequences come from a man aged 50 to 59 in good health and CMV-seronegative.

The V and J genes are TRBV5-6 and TRBJ2-1; a weak D match, TRBD2 (6 bases). CDR3 length: 15 residues. Per germline, CDR1 SGHDT and CDR2 YYEEEE. V gave up 0 bases and J gave up 0 bases, with 7 bases separating them. CDR3 nucleotide sequence: TGTGCCAGCAGCTTGGGCGGGAACTCCTACAATGAGCAGTTCTTC. It specifies CASSLGGNSYNEQFF.

The chain recombines TRBV9 with TRBJ2-7; TRBD2 might be the D (6 bases). The CDR3 runs 14 residues. The V and J ends lost 4 bases and 0 bases respectively, with 11 bases between them. Germline lookup yields CDR1 SGDLS and CDR2 YYNGEE. The DNA for the CDR3 is TGTGCCAGCAGCCCAGGCGGGGCCTCCTACGAGCAGTACTTC. Residues: CASSPGGASYEQYF.

The gene calls are TRBV19 and TRBJ2-7; a weak D match, TRBD1 (5 bases). The CDR3 runs 15 residues. Between the trimmed V and J ends, which lost 2 bases and 2 bases, there was a span of 13 bases. Germline CDR1 and CDR2: LNHDA and SQIVND (reference sequence). This CDR3 is CASSISLAGPYEQYF. The CDR3, as DNA: TGTGCCAGTAGTATATCCTTGGCAGGGCCCTACGAGCAGTACTTC.

The CDR3 bases are TGCAGCGTAACCACTAGTACGGCGAACGAGCAGTACTTC. It yields the protein CSVTTSTANEQYF. V is TRBV29-1 and J is TRBJ2-5; a weak D match, TRBD2 (5 bases). Gene TRBJ2-7 matches the end of the DNA better, so the J call may be wrong. This CDR3 contains 13 residues. Germline V gene lookup returns CDR1 SQVTM and CDR2 ANQGSEA.

The chain uses TRBV7-2 and TRBJ2-1; 8 nucleotides match TRBD2. The trim removed 3 bases at V and 6 bases at J, leaving 13 bases unmatched. The CDR3 is 17 residues long. Germline lookup yields CDR1 SGHTA and CDR2 FQGNSA. The CDR3: CASSFTGGASGGNEQFF. In DNA, the CDR3 is TGTGCCAGCAGCTTCACCGGGGGTGCGAGCGGGGGCAATGAGCAGTTCTTC. The entire variable domain, with the rest obtained from reference TRBV7-2 and TRBJ2-1, is as follows: GAGVSQSPSNKVTEKGKDVELRCDPISGHTALYWYRQSLGQGLEFLIYFQGNSAPDKSGLPSDRFSAERTGGSVSTLTIQRTQQEDSAVYLCASSFTGGASGGNEQFFGPGTRLTVL.